This TCR beta chain was captured in a study of T cell responses to AZD1222 COVID-19 vaccine (dated by TCRdb to the early 2020s). Regarding the complete study: Because spike-specific TCR depth and breadth did not differ between the two schedules, AZD1222 recipients who got a second dose at roughly 4 weeks were pooled with those who got a second dose at roughly 12 weeks. A total of approximately 240 trial participants underwent TCR sequencing, of whom approximately 200 had received two doses of AZD1222 and some 26 had received two doses of the MenACWY control vaccine. Trial participants were enrolled by age into 18-55, 56-69 and 70-plus year subgroups, with roughly 150, 30 and 60 TCR-sequenced participants respectively. What the work shows at the level of the full study, not this receptor alone: Conclusions about previously exposed vaccinees are limited, since just five to seven AZD1222 recipients were seropositive for SARS-CoV-2 at baseline. The 56-69-year group was small, and its depth increase did not reach significance, likely because of low power. The vaccine-associated CD4 TCRs covered the entire spike protein, and the dominant responses fell in regions 160-218 and 743-854. Reportedly, close to half of the unique spike-specific TCRs recognized epitopes lying outside the regions that are mutated in the B.1.351 and B.1.1.7 variants. Participants were mostly white British, with more females than males. The authors suggested clonal diversity may have been underestimated. Because no day 14 peak-response samples were available, repertoires were characterized only after the peak T cell response. After two AZD1222 doses, both the breadth and the depth of spike-specific TCRs were significantly higher than at day 0 and than in MenACWY recipients.

Explained via the paper, the time point label denotes: baseline before first vaccination. Samples from vaccinated people were obtained from the UK trials COV001 and COV002, which included a single-blind randomized controlled phase 2/3 trial of AZD1222 (ChAdOx1 nCoV-19) in healthy adults. For TCRbeta chain sequencing, PBMC samples from trial participants were taken at day 0 and at day 28 after the second dose. Notes on this clone: Its antigen is still unknown. Per-base quality was not reported, and no clone a single base away is much larger than it.

The CDR3 regions of human TCRbeta chains were subjected to immunosequencing. In the paper's pipeline: Repertoire TCRs were checked for matches against a reference library of SARS-CoV-2-specific TCRs that had been generated using the MIRA antigen-specificity platform. Breadth was defined as the fraction of unique TCRs that were SARS-CoV-2-associated. Depth was defined as the fraction of total T cells that were SARS-CoV-2-associated. Each spike-specific TCR was assigned to its reactive spike region and to a CD4 or CD8 class using the MIRA data. Log10-transformed breadth and depth values were compared by one-way ANOVA with Sidak's multiple comparisons tests. TCRdb provides this immuneACCESS table in a form limited to in-frame rearrangements. Some clones are lacking; in checked studies, under half of them reflect an unresolved V gene, and why the rest are absent is not known. V, J and clone size are taken as reported in that table, and D and trimming were inferred from the DNA itself. The sample data list 180,000 or so clones, and 88% of these were observed just once. About 8% of the sample is held by the ten biggest clonotypes.

This sample comprised peripheral blood, obtained on day 0 of AZD1222 vaccination. This receptor was taken from an adult in good health.

The DNA sequence is given as TGTGCCAGCAGCCAAGGACGGGGCTCCTACAATGAGCAGTTCTTC. This translates into CASSQGRGSYNEQFF. The chain links TRBV9 with TRBJ2-1; perhaps TRBD2 is the D gene, with 5 bases matching. From the germline V gene, CDR1 is SGDLS and CDR2 is YYNGEE. The trim is 4 bases for V and 0 bases for J, with a gap of 11 bases between the germline ends. The CDR3, from cysteine to phenylalanine, totals 15 residues. Of the read, only the CDR3 DNA is kept; its 45 bases are in frame from base 1. Joined to the reference TRBV9 and TRBJ2-1 proteins, this CDR3 gives the full variable domain: DSGVTQTPKHLITATGQRVTLRCSPRSGDLSVYWYQQSLDQGLQFLIQYYNGEERAKGNILERFSAQQFPDLHSELNLSSLELGDSALYFCASSQGRGSYNEQFFGPGTRLTVL.